This passage covers 21 T cell receptor beta chains from one sample sequenced in a study of blood T cell repertoires in COVID-19 (TCRdb year 2020). The method behind the library was the immunoSEQ multiplex PCR assay. Sourced from immuneACCESS, this table was stored by TCRdb with only in-frame sequences that have V and J called. A share of the clones is absent; for the studies checked, an unresolved V gene accounts for under half, and the remainder has no known explanation. The sample yields roughly 80,000 clones; 88% were counted once. The ten largest account for about 9.6% of the sample. Sequencing used peripheral blood. Receptors were obtained from a human donor in a cohort sampled during active COVID-19.

The J gene is TRBJ1-1, the V gene TRBV19, with 7 positions matching TRBD1. This CDR3 is 14 amino acids long. The trim removed 7 bases at V and 4 bases at J, leaving 9 bases unmatched. CDR1 LNHDA and CDR2 SQIVND come from the germline V gene (reference sequence). The CDR3 DNA is TGTGCCAGTACCGAAACAGGGGCCGTCACTGAAGCTTTCTTT. Encoded protein: CASTETGAVTEAFF. Supplemented by reference TRBV19 and TRBJ1-1, the full variable domain reads DGGITQSPKYLFRKEGQNVTLSCEQNLNHDAMYWYRQDPGQGLRLIYYSQIVNDFQKGDIAEGYSVSREKKESFPLTVTSAQKNPTAFYLCASTETGAVTEAFFGQGTRLTVV.

The rearrangement joins TRBV11-2 to TRBJ2-1; 10 bases map to TRBD2. V was clipped by 4 bases and J by 1 base; unmatched bases: 13. The germline V gene has CDR1 SGHAT and CDR2 FQNNGV. CDR3 length: 19 amino acids. The CDR3 coding sequence is TGTGCCAGCAGCTCCGGGACTAGCGAAATATGGGGGTCCTACAATGAGCAGTTCTTC. It translates to CASSSGTSEIWGSYNEQFF.

The chain employs TRBV6-6 and TRBJ1-5; 10 nucleotides align to TRBD1. Germline CDR1 MNHNY, CDR2 SVGAGI (reference sequence). The CDR3 has 15 residues. After removal of 6 bases from V and 6 bases from J, the junction contained 8 bases not matched to a gene. The CDR3 DNA reads TGTGCCAGCAGACAAAGCCGGGACAGGGGTCAGCCCCAGCATTTT. This encodes CASRQSRDRGQPQHF.

V usage is TRBV9 and J usage is TRBJ1-1; 9 positions match TRBD1. The CDR3 runs 16 residues. Germline V lookup: CDR1 SGDLS, CDR2 YYNGEE. J gave up 1 base and V 2 bases, and 6 bases lay outside the gene matches. CDR3 sequence (DNA): TGTGCCAGCAGCGTCACAGGGACAGGGCCGAACACTGAAGCTTTCTTT. Translating it yields CASSVTGTGPNTEAFF. Complete variable domain (other parts from reference TRBV9 and TRBJ1-1): DSGVTQTPKHLITATGQRVTLRCSPRSGDLSVYWYQQSLDQGLQFLIQYYNGEERAKGNILERFSAQQFPDLHSELNLSSLELGDSALYFCASSVTGTGPNTEAFFGQGTRLTVV.

V gene TRBV29-1 combines with J gene TRBJ1-2, with TRBD1 matching over 9 bases. Germline V gives CDR1 SQVTM, CDR2 ANQGSEA. The V and J ends lost 1 base and 9 bases, in that order; junction bases with no gene match: 6. The length of the CDR3 is 13 residues. CDR3 loop: CSVEAVTGGSYTF. CDR3 nucleotide sequence: TGCAGCGTTGAAGCGGTGACAGGGGGGAGCTACACCTTC.

The chain couples TRBV18 to TRBJ2-2, with a tentative D call TRBD1 (6 bases). The CDR3 consists of 14 residues. V dropped 3 bases and J dropped 5 bases, with 10 bases sitting between them. Germline V gene sequence: CDR1 KGHSH, CDR2 LQKENI. This chain's CDR3 is CASSPRTGTGELFF. The DNA for the CDR3 is TGTGCCAGCTCACCGCGCACAGGGACCGGGGAGCTGTTTTTT.

J is TRBJ1-1 and V is TRBV28; D is unresolved. Germline V CDR1 and CDR2: MDHEN, SYDVKM. Trimming removed 3 bases from V and 5 bases from J, with 10 bases in between. There are 13 residues in the CDR3. CDR3 DNA sequence: TGTGCCAGCAGTTTTAAAGGGAGAACTGAAGCTTTCTTT. As protein: CASSFKGRTEAFF.

The chain employs TRBV20-1 and TRBJ2-3; D gene unclear. V was pared by 5 bases and J by 2 bases, with 5 bases between. The germline V gene encodes CDR1 DFQATT and CDR2 SNEGSKA (reference sequence). The CDR3 is made up of 11 amino acids. CDR3 sequence (DNA): TGCAGTGCTCAGTCCACAGATACGCAGTATTTT. Translation gives CSAQSTDTQYF.

The chain couples TRBV11-3 to TRBJ2-5; 8 positions match TRBD1. The CDR3 has 15 amino acids. V dropped 1 base and J dropped 4; count of bases not matched to a gene: 5. Germline V gives CDR1 SGHNT, CDR2 YENEEA. The CDR3 DNA reads TGTGCCAGCAGCTTAGCTGGGACAGGAGGAGAGACCCAGTACTTC. It yields the protein CASSLAGTGGETQYF.

This chain joins TRBV3-1 (or the pseudogene TRBV3-2) and TRBJ2-1, with a weak D call TRBD2 (5 bases). Looked up from germline, CDR1 is LGHDT and CDR2 is YNNKEL (reference sequence). This CDR3 region has 16 residues. Trimming stripped 2 bases from V and 6 bases from J, with 17 bases between. The CDR3 is CASSQILSSEGNEQFF. The CDR3 coding sequence is TGTGCCAGCAGCCAAATCTTGAGTTCAGAGGGCAATGAGCAGTTCTTC.

The DNA for the CDR3 is TGTGCCAGCAGTGCCTCCGCGGGGGGATGGGATGAGCAGTTCTTC. Translating it yields CASSASAGGWDEQFF. The chain links TRBV2 to TRBJ2-1; 8 bases agree with TRBD2. The CDR3 is 15 amino acids. Germline assignment: CDR1 SNHLY and CDR2 FYNNEI. V shed 4 bases, J shed 8 bases, and the junction held 10 bases outside the gene matches.

This chain links TRBV2 with TRBJ2-3, with 12 positions matching TRBD2. CDR1 is SNHLY and CDR2 is FYNNEI in the germline V gene. The CDR3 is 14 amino acids. Trimming at V came to 5 bases and at J to 7 bases, leaving 4 bases not matched to a gene. The CDR3 nucleotides read TGTGCCAGCAGTCTAGCGGGGGGGCGATATACGCAGTATTTT. It specifies CASSLAGGRYTQYF.

The chain uses TRBV29-1 and TRBJ1-2; 7 nucleotides align to TRBD1. Germline values: CDR1 SQVTM, CDR2 ANQGSEA. The junction had 12 bases not matched to a gene; V was cut back by 7 bases and J by 4 bases. The CDR3 consists of 14 residues. The DNA for the CDR3 is TGCAGCGCTAGGGACGGGACAGTTGCCTATGGCTACACCTTC. This encodes CSARDGTVAYGYTF.

The chain links TRBV10-3 to TRBJ2-3, with 9 bases identical to TRBD2. This CDR3 has 14 residues. V lost 4 bases to trimming and J lost 4 bases; unmatched junction nucleotides: 3. Germline CDR1 and CDR2: ENHRY and SYGVKD. The CDR3 sequence is CAISVAGGPDTQYF. DNA of the CDR3: TGTGCCATCAGTGTGGCGGGAGGGCCAGATACGCAGTATTTT.

The V gene is TRBV4-1, the J gene TRBJ1-6, with D possibly matching TRBD1 (5 bases). The V gene lost 4 bases and the J gene lost 6 bases, with 19 bases spanning the gap. This CDR3 has 17 residues. The germline V gene encodes CDR1 MGHRA and CDR2 YSYEKL. In DNA form, the CDR3 reads TGCGCCAGCAGCCCGTTTGGTCAGGGTTCTTCTAATTCACCCCTCCACTTT. This gives the protein CASSPFGQGSSNSPLHF.

The genes are TRBV11-2 and TRBJ2-1; D is perhaps TRBD1 (6 bases). This CDR3 has 16 amino acids. Trimming took off 5 bases at V and 3 bases at J, with 17 bases between the two ends. The germline V gene encodes CDR1 SGHAT and CDR2 FQNNGV. The CDR3 loop reads CASSKEGHGYYNEQFF. The CDR3 nucleotides read TGTGCCAGCAGCAAAGAGGGACACGGATACTACAATGAGCAGTTCTTC.

V usage is TRBV5-1 and J usage is TRBJ1-5; D gene unclear. Looked up from germline, CDR1 is SGHRS and CDR2 is YFSETQ. V was pared by 1 base and J by 6 bases, with 11 bases between. The CDR3 contains 14 residues. The CDR3 reads CASSLSRFGQPQHF. In nucleotides, the CDR3 is TGCGCCAGCAGCTTGTCTCGGTTTGGTCAGCCCCAGCATTTT. Based on the CDR3 plus reference TRBV5-1 and TRBJ1-5, the full variable domain is KAGVTQTPRYLIKTRGQQVTLSCSPISGHRSVSWYQQTPGQGLQFLFEYFSETQRNKGNFPGRFSGRQFSNSRSEMNVSTLELGDSALYLCASSLSRFGQPQHFGDGTRLSIL.

This rearrangement joins TRBV28 to TRBJ1-2; 7 bases line up with TRBD1. Germline assignment: CDR1 MDHEN and CDR2 SYDVKM. Trimming cost V 7 bases and J 4 bases; bases outside gene matches: 18. This CDR3 is built from 17 residues. CDR3 protein: CASKPQGFSKEGYGYTF. For the CDR3, the DNA is TGTGCCAGCAAACCACAGGGGTTCTCAAAAGAAGGCTATGGCTACACCTTC.

The chain links TRBV6-2 or TRBV6-3 to TRBJ2-1; 9 bases fit TRBD2. This CDR3 comprises 16 residues. Germline CDR1 MNHEY, CDR2 SVGEGT. The V segment lost 5 bases and the J segment 10 bases; nucleotides outside the gene matches: 15. In nucleotides, the CDR3 is TGTGCCAGCAGTCCCGAGGGGTTAGCGGGAGAAATGGAGCAGTTCTTC. Amino acid sequence: CASSPEGLAGEMEQFF.

The V call is TRBV7-8, the J call TRBJ1-5, with D unclear. CDR3 length: 14 residues. Germline V gene data show CDR1 as SGHVS and CDR2 as FQNEAQ. V was clipped by 4 bases and J by 4 bases, with 11 bases between them. The CDR3 sequence is CASSYPGSNQPQHF. The CDR3 DNA reads TGTGCCAGCAGCTACCCGGGGTCAAATCAGCCCCAGCATTTT. The full variable domain, its missing parts supplied by reference TRBV7-8 and TRBJ1-5, is GAGVSQSPRYKVAKRGQDVALRCDPISGHVSLFWYQQALGQGPEFLTYFQNEAQLDKSGLPSDRFFAERPEGSVSTLKIQRTQQEDSAVYLCASSYPGSNQPQHFGDGTRLSIL.

This clone was observed a single time. This rearrangement joins TRBV5-1 to TRBJ2-7, with TRBD2 identical over 13 bases. The germline V gene has CDR1 SGHRS and CDR2 YFSETQ. The J segment lost 4 bases and the V segment lost 3 bases, leaving 4 bases of the junction unmatched. The CDR3 is 15 residues long. Here the CDR3 DNA reads TGCGCCAGCAGCTCCGGACTAGCGGGAGCTTACGAGCAGTACTTC. Translation: CASSSGLAGAYEQYF.